These 16 T cell receptor beta chains were all obtained from the same sample, sequenced in a study of technical replicates of blood from a handful of donors. TCRdb's copy holds only in-frame clones and misses some; the assay was immunoSEQ multiplex PCR. This sample carries approximately 60,000 clones, 70% to 90% of them seen once, and the ten largest clones take 4.5% to 6%. Material: PBMCs. These receptors were taken from a human donor in good health. Some clones in this sample may be carry-over from other donors' samples.

CDR3 in amino acids: CASSEISGTRLAKNIQYF. Here the CDR3 DNA reads TGCGCCAGCAGTGAGATCTCGGGGACTAGACTAGCCAAAAACATTCAGTACTTC. This chain connects TRBV10-1 to TRBJ2-4; the match to TRBD2 covers 8 bases. The CDR3 consists of 18 residues. CDR1 is WNHNN and CDR2 is SYGVQD in the germline V gene (reference sequence). V shed 2 bases, J shed 0 bases, and the junction held 9 bases outside the gene matches.

The CDR3 loop is CASSLPGGVYNEQFF. The CDR3 coding sequence is TGTGCCAGCAGCCTGCCGGGAGGAGTATACAATGAGCAGTTCTTC. The chain links TRBV7-8 to TRBJ2-1, with 7 bases that match TRBD2. V shed 5 bases, J shed 4 bases, and the junction held 8 bases outside the gene matches. The CDR3 spans 15 residues. The germline CDR1 and CDR2 sequences are SGHVS and FQNEAQ. Looking up the rest from reference TRBV7-8 and TRBJ2-1 gives the full variable domain: GAGVSQSPRYKVAKRGQDVALRCDPISGHVSLFWYQQALGQGPEFLTYFQNEAQLDKSGLPSDRFFAERPEGSVSTLKIQRTQQEDSAVYLCASSLPGGVYNEQFFGPGTRLTVL.

The chain combines TRBV2 with TRBJ2-5; D ambiguous. Trimming took 3 bases from V and 0 from J, leaving 8 bases between them. The CDR3 has 14 residues. The germline gives CDR1 SNHLY, CDR2 FYNNEI. The CDR3 coding sequence is TGTGCCAGCAGTGACAGGCCCCACCAAGAGACCCAGTACTTC. It yields the protein CASSDRPHQETQYF.

The chain joins TRBV30 to TRBJ2-1; unclear D gene. Germline CDR1 and CDR2: GTSNPN and SVGIG (reference sequence). Trimming removed 3 bases at V and 0 bases at J, with 12 bases between. The CDR3 contains 15 residues. CDR3 sequence: CAWSPGPVSYNEQFF. As DNA, the CDR3 is TGTGCCTGGAGCCCAGGCCCGGTCTCCTACAATGAGCAGTTCTTC. The whole variable domain, remainder taken from reference TRBV30 and TRBJ2-1, is SQTIHQWPATLVQPVGSPLSLECTVEGTSNPNLYWYRQAAGRGLQLLFYSVGIGQISSEVPQNLSASRPQDRQFILSSKKLLLSDSGFYLCAWSPGPVSYNEQFFGPGTRLTVL.

The chain employs TRBV19 and TRBJ2-1, with D uncertain. Germline values: CDR1 LNHDA, CDR2 SQIVND (reference sequence). The CDR3 has 14 residues. The V and J ends lost 4 bases and 0 bases respectively, with 7 bases between them. The CDR3 bases are TGTGCCAGTAGTACCCCAGTCTCCTACAATGAGCAGTTCTTC. It specifies CASSTPVSYNEQFF. The variable domain in full, completed from reference TRBV19 and TRBJ2-1, reads DGGITQSPKYLFRKEGQNVTLSCEQNLNHDAMYWYRQDPGQGLRLIYYSQIVNDFQKGDIAEGYSVSREKKESFPLTVTSAQKNPTAFYLCASSTPVSYNEQFFGPGTRLTVL.

As to this clone: At one end, the junction sequence differs from germline, possibly due to a read error. The rearrangement joins TRBV19 to TRBJ1-6, with D hard to call. Germline V CDR1 and CDR2: LNHDA, SQIVND (reference sequence). The CDR3 is 12 residues long. As DNA, the CDR3 is TGTGCCAGTAGCCCCGGGTCTCTTCGGCTTGACTTT. It is translated as CASSPGSLRLDF.

V is TRBV5-4 and J is TRBJ2-7, with D perhaps TRBD2 (6 bases). With 3 bases removed from V and 4 bases from J, the gap between germline ends came to 17 bases. The germline V gene has CDR1 SGHNT and CDR2 YYREEE (reference sequence). This CDR3 contains 15 residues. The CDR3 protein is CASSSSLGRGYEQYF. In DNA form, the CDR3 reads TGTGCCAGCAGCTCGTCTCTTGGTCGGGGGTACGAGCAGTACTTC.

V usage is TRBV7-2 and J usage is TRBJ1-1, with unresolved D. Between the trimmed V and J ends, which lost 7 bases and 1 base, there was a span of 13 bases. This CDR3 region has 14 residues. The germline CDR1 and CDR2 sequences are SGHTA and FQGNSA. CDR3 DNA: TGTGCCAGCACGAACCGCGCGGAGAACACTGAAGCTTTCTTT. Amino acid sequence: CASTNRAENTEAFF.

The chain links TRBV7-8 to TRBJ1-1; D is unclear. The CDR3 has 14 residues. CDR1 is SGHVS and CDR2 is FQNEAQ in the germline V gene. Between the trimmed V and J ends, which lost 1 base and 1 base, there was a span of 7 bases. CDR3 in DNA: TGTGCCAGCAGCTTAGAACAAACGAACACTGAAGCTTTCTTT. Protein product: CASSLEQTNTEAFF.

The rearrangement links TRBV6-6 to TRBJ2-3, with D unclear. This CDR3 comprises 14 residues. The germline V gene has CDR1 MNHNY and CDR2 SVGAGI (reference sequence). The V and J ends lost 9 bases and 0 bases respectively, with 13 bases between them. The CDR3 here is CASTFFSSTDTQYF. The CDR3 coding sequence is TGTGCCAGTACTTTTTTCTCAAGCACAGATACGCAGTATTTT.

This chain connects TRBV5-6 to TRBJ2-3; 13 bases line up with TRBD2. Germline lookup yields CDR1 SGHDT and CDR2 YYEEEE. The CDR3 is made up of 18 amino acids. With V trimmed by 2 bases and J by 1 base, 7 bases remained unmatched. CDR3 region: CASSFDRLAGGGTDTQYF. In nucleotides, the CDR3 is TGTGCCAGCAGCTTCGATAGACTAGCGGGAGGAGGCACAGATACGCAGTATTTT.

The chain is built from TRBV5-1 and TRBJ1-3; 7 bases are shared with TRBD1. The CDR3 totals 14 residues. Trimming cost V 5 bases and J 3 bases; bases outside gene matches: 5. The V gene's germline CDR1 is SGHRS and CDR2 YFSETQ. The CDR3 protein is CASRDYRGGNTIYF. Here the CDR3 DNA reads TGCGCCAGCAGGGACTACAGGGGTGGAAACACCATATATTTT.

Comments on this clone: A junction boundary mismatches the germline segment, possibly from a read error. The V and J genes are TRBV6-1 and TRBJ2-3; 12 bases are shared with TRBD2. The CDR3 loop spans 16 amino acids. Germline V lookup: CDR1 MNHNS, CDR2 SASEGT. CDR3 residues: CASSEGLAGLSNTQYF. In DNA, the CDR3 is TGTGCCAGCAGCGAAGGACTAGCGGGATTATCTAATACGCAGTATTTT.

This chain links TRBV6-5 with TRBJ2-7, with 10 bases matching TRBD2. Trimming at V came to 2 bases and at J to 3 bases, leaving 7 bases not matched to a gene. The CDR3 covers 16 residues. Looked up from germline, CDR1 is MNHEY and CDR2 is SVGAGI. The CDR3 spells CASSYATSGVGYEQYF. CDR3 DNA: TGTGCCAGCAGTTACGCCACTAGCGGGGTCGGCTACGAGCAGTACTTC.

The chain has TRBV7-6 and TRBJ2-1; TRBD2 matches at 7 bases. CDR3 size: 16 residues. V lost 0 bases, J lost 9 bases, and 11 bases stayed unmatched. Germline V CDR1 and CDR2: SGHVS, FNYEAQ. The CDR3 sequence is CASSLAGDYPTGEQFF. The DNA of the CDR3 is TGTGCCAGCAGCTTAGCGGGGGACTATCCCACGGGTGAGCAGTTCTTC.

J is TRBJ1-2 and V is TRBV4-2; D unresolved. V lost 2 bases, J lost 7 bases, and 8 bases lay in between. CDR1 and CDR2 (germline): LGHNA, YNFKEQ. The CDR3 has 12 residues. The CDR3 loop reads CASSQPSGGYTF. CDR3 nucleotide sequence: TGTGCCAGCAGCCAACCCTCCGGTGGCTACACCTTC.